This T cell receptor beta chain was documented in a study of OX40 agonist ivuxolimab in advanced cancers. Study-level information: Earlier treatment with anti-PD-1, anti-PD-L1 or anti-CTLA-4 was permitted, and approximately 38% had received some. Findings and limits, study-wide: The specificity for antigen of the expanded peripheral T cells was not determined.

For this clone: Antigen specificity is unknown.

Some clones are missing from TCRdb's copy, which holds only in-frame ones; the method was immunoSEQ multiplex PCR. The sample includes roughly 92,000 clones, approximately 90% of them seen just once. The V gene lost 3 bases and the J gene lost 0 bases, with 12 bases spanning the gap. Per germline, CDR1 LNHDA and CDR2 SQIVND (reference sequence). The CDR3 consists of 16 residues. Sequenced material: CD4+ or CD8+ T cells sorted from blood, taken in a trial of the OX40 agonist ivuxolimab. V and J are TRBV19 and TRBJ1-5; D is possibly TRBD1 (6 bases). The TCR sequence derives from an adult with an advanced solid tumor such as melanoma, head and neck, liver or kidney cancer. CDR3 sequence (DNA): TGTGCCAGTAGTATTGGACAGTCGTATAGCAATCAGCCCCAGCATTTT. It is translated as CASSIGQSYSNQPQHF.